The rows below give T cell receptor beta chains drawn from one sample of a study of cytomegalovirus exposure and HLA in healthy donors. Sequencing used immunoSEQ multiplex PCR; TCRdb keeps in-frame clones, though not all of them. Of about 69,000 clones in the sample, roughly three quarters were seen once. The sequencing sample was made of PBMCs. The receptors originated from a man younger than 35 in good health and CMV-seronegative. Both conserved end residues are part of each CDR3.

>TRBV4-1
CASSLRDRDTGELFF
>TRBV5-1
CASSSRGNTGELFF
>TRBV28
CASSSTGLSSYNSPLHF
>TRBV6-1
CASKQGATDTQYF
>TRBV27
CASKFQRDIPYEQYF
>TRBV9
CASSVRAGSSYNEQFF
>TRBV5-1
CASSLVFGRRDANTGELFF
>TRBV2
CASRMVAGGTNEQFF
>TRBV28
CASRVRDRGGGYTF
>TRBV15
CATSDRGEETQYF
>TRBV28
CASSLSSGGTGELFF
>TRBV15
CATSRGVLAGFGDTQYF
>TRBV6-1
CASSVGTSGARLLSTDTQYF